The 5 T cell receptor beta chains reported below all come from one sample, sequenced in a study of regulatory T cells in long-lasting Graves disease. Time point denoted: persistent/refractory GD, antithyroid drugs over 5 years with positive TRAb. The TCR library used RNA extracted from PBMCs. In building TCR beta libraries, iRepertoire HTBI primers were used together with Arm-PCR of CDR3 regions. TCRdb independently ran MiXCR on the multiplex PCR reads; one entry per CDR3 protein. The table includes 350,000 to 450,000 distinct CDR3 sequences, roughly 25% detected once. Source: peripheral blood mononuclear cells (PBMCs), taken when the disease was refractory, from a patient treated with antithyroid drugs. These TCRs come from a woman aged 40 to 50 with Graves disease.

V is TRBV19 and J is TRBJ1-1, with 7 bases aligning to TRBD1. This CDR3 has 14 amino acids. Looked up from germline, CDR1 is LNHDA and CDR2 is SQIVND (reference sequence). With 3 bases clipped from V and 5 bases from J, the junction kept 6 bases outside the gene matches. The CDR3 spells CASSMGLQGTEAFF. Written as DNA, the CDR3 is TGTGCCAGTAGTATGGGATTACAGGGGACTGAAGCTTTCTTT. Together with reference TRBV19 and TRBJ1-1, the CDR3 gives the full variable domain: DGGITQSPKYLFRKEGQNVTLSCEQNLNHDAMYWYRQDPGQGLRLIYYSQIVNDFQKGDIAEGYSVSREKKESFPLTVTSAQKNPTAFYLCASSMGLQGTEAFFGQGTRLTVV.

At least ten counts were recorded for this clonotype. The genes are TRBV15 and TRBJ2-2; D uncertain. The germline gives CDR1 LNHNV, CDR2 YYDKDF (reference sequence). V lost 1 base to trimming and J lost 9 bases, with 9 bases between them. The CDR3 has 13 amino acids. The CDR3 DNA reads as TGTGCCACCAGCAGAGGCGAAGCGAGGGAGCTGTTTTTT. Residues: CATSRGEARELFF. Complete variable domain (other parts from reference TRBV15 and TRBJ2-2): DAMVIQNPRYQVTQFGKPVTLSCSQTLNHNVMYWYQQKSSQAPKLLFHYYDKDFNNEADTPDNFQSRRPNTSFCFLDIRSPGLGDTAMYLCATSRGEARELFFGEGSRLTVL.

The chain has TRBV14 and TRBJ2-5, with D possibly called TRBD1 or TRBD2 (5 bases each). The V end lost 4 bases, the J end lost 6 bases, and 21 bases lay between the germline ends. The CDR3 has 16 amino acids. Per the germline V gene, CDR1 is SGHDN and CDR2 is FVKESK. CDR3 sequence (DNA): TGTGCCAGCAGCCGGGGTTCACTAGGACAAGGGAAGACCCAGTACTTC. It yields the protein CASSRGSLGQGKTQYF.

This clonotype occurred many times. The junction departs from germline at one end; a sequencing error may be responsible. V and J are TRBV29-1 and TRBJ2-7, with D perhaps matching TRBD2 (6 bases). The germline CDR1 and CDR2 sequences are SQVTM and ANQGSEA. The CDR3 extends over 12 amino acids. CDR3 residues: CSVGAGRNEQYF. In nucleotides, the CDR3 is TGCAGCGTTGGGGCCGGGAGAAACGAACAGTACTTC.

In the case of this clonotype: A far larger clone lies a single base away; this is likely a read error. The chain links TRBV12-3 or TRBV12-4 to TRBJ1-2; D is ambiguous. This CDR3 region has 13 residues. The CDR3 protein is CVSRNGRLYGYTF. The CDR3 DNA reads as TGTGTCAGCAGAAACGGACGCCTCTATGGCTACACCTTC.